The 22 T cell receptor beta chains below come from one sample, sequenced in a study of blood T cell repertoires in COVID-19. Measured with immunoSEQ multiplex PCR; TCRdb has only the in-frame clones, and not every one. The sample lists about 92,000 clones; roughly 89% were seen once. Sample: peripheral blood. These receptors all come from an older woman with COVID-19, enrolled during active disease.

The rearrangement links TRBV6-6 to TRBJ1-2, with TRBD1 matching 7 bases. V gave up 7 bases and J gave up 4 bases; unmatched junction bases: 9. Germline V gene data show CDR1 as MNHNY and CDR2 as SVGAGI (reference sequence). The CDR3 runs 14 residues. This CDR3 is CASTSTGMGYGYTF. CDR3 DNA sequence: TGTGCCAGCACCTCGACAGGGATGGGCTATGGCTACACCTTC.

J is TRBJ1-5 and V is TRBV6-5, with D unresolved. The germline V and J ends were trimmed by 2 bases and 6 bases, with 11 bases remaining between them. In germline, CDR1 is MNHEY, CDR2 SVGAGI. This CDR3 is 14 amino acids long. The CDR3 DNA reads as TGTGCCAGCAGTTACCGGAGGAGCGGTCAGCCCCAGCATTTT. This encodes CASSYRRSGQPQHF.

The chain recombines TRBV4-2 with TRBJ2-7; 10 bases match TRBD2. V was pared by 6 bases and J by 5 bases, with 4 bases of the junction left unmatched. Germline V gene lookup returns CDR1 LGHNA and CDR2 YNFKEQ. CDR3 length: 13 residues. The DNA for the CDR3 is TGTGCCAGCAGGGAGCGGGGGGGCCACGAGCAGTACTTC. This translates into CASRERGGHEQYF.

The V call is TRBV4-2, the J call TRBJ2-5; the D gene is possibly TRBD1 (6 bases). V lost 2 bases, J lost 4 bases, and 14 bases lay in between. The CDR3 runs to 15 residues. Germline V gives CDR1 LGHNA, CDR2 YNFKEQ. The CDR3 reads CASSQKRDTGETQYF. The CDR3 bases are TGTGCCAGCAGCCAAAAAAGGGACACGGGAGAGACCCAGTACTTC.

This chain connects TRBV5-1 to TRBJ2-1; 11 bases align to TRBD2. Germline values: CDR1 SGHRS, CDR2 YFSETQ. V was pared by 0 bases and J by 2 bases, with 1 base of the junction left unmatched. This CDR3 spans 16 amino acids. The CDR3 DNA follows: TGCGCCAGCAGCTTGGTTAGCGGGGGGGCCTACAATGAGCAGTTCTTC. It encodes CASSLVSGGAYNEQFF.

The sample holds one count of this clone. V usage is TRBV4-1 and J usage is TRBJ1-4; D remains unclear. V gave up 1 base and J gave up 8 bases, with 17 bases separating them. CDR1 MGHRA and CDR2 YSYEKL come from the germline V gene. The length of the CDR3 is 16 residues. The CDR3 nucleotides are TGCGCCAGCAGCCAAGTTTTGGGAGGGAGGGAGGAAAAACTGTTTTTT. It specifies CASSQVLGGREEKLFF.

The CDR3 region is CASRAGTGVQPQHF. The CDR3 DNA reads TGTGCCAGCAGAGCCGGGACAGGGGTTCAGCCCCAGCATTTT. The genes are TRBV6-5 and TRBJ1-5, with 10 bases matching TRBD1. The V and J ends lost 6 bases and 6 bases, in that order; junction bases with no gene match: 5. This CDR3 spans 14 amino acids. Germline values: CDR1 MNHEY, CDR2 SVGAGI.

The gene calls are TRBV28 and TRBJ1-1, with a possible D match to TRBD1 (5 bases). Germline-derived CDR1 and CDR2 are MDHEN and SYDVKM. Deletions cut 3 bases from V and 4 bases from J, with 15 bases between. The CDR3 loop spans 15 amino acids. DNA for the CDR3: TGTGCCAGCAGTTTGGGCGGGGGTTTGGGCACTGAAGCTTTCTTT. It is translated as CASSLGGGLGTEAFF.

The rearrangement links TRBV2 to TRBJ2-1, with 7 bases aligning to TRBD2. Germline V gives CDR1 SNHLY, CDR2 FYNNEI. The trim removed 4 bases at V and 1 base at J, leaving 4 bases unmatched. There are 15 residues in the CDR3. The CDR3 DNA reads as TGTGCCAGCAGTGTAACGGGGGGATCCTACAATGAGCAGTTCTTC. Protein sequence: CASSVTGGSYNEQFF.

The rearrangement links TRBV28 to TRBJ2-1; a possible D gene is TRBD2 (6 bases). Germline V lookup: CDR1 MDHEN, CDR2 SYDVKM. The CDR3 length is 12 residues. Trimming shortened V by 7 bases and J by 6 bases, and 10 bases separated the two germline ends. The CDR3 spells CASTLRGNEQFF. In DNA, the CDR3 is TGTGCCAGCACCTTGCGGGGCAATGAGCAGTTCTTC.

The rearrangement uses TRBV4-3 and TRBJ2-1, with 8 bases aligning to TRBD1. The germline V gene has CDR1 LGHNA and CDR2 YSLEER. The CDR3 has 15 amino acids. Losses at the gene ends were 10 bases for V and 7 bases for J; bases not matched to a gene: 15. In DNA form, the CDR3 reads TGCGCCACGAAAAAGGGGGGACAGGTCAATAATGAGCAGTTCTTC. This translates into CATKKGGQVNNEQFF.

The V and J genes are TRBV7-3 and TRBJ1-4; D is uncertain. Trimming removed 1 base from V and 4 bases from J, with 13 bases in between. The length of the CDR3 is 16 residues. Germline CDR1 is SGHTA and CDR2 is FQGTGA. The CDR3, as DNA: TGTGCCAGCAGCTTAAGATTGTGGCTTCTTAATGAAAAACTGTTTTTT. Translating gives CASSLRLWLLNEKLFF.

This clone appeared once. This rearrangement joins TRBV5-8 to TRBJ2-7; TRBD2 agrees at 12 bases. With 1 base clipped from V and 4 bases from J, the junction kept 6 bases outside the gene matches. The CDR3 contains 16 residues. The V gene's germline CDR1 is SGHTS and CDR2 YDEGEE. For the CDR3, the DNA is TGTGCCAGCAGCTTGTGGACTAGCGGGGCAGAATACGAGCAGTACTTC. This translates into CASSLWTSGAEYEQYF.

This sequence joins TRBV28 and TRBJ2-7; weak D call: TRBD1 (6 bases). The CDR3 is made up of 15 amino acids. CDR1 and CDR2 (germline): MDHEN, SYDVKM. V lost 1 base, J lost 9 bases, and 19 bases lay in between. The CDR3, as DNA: TGTGCCAGCAGTTTATTCGGAAGGGCAGGGGATGTGCAGTACTTC. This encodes CASSLFGRAGDVQYF.

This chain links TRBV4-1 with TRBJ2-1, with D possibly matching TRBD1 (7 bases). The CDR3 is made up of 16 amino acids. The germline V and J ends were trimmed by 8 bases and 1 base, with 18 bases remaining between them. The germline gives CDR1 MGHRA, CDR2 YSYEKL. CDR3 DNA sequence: TGCGCCAGCGGCAAAGCCAGGGGGGCGTCCTACAATGAGCAGTTCTTC. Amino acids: CASGKARGASYNEQFF.

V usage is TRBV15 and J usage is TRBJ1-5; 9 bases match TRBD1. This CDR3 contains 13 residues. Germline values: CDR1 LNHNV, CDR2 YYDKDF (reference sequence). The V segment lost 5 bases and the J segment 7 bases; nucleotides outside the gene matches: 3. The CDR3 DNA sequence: TGTGCCACCAGCCTCGACAGGGGGCAGCCCCAGCATTTT. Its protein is CATSLDRGQPQHF.

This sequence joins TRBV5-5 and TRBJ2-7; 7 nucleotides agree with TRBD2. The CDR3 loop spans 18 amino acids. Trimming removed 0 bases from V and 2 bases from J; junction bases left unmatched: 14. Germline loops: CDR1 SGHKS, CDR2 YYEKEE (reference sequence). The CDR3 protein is CASSLVGGQTYRTYEQYF. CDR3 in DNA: TGTGCCAGCAGCTTGGTGGGAGGGCAGACATACCGCACCTACGAGCAGTACTTC.

The CDR3: CASSYPGTGRSSYNEQFF. Written as DNA, the CDR3 is TGTGCCAGCAGTTACCCGGGGACAGGGAGAAGCTCCTACAATGAGCAGTTCTTC. This chain joins TRBV6-2 or TRBV6-3 and TRBJ2-1; 9 bases map to TRBD1. The V gene end was trimmed by 2 bases and the J gene end by 0 bases; junction bases not matched to a gene: 8. CDR1 is MNHEY, CDR2 SVGEGT, per germline. This CDR3 contains 18 residues.

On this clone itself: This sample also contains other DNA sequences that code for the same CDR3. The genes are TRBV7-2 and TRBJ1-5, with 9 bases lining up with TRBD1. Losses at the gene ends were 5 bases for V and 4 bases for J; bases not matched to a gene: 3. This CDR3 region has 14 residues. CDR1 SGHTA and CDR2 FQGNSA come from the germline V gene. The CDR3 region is CASSLDRGNQPQHF. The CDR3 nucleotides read TGTGCCAGCAGCCTGGACAGGGGAAATCAGCCCCAGCATTTT.

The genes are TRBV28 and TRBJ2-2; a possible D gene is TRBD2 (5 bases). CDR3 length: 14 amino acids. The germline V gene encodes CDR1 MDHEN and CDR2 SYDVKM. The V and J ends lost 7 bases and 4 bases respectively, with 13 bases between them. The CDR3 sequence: CASTGKPSTGELFF. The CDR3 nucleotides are TGTGCCAGCACGGGAAAACCTTCCACCGGGGAGCTGTTTTTT.

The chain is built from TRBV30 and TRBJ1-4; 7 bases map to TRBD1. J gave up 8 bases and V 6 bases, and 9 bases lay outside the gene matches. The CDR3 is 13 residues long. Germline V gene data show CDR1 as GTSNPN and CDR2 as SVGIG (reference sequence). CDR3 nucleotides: TGTGCCTGTAATAGGGGGCTAGGGGAAAAACTGTTTTTT. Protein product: CACNRGLGEKLFF.

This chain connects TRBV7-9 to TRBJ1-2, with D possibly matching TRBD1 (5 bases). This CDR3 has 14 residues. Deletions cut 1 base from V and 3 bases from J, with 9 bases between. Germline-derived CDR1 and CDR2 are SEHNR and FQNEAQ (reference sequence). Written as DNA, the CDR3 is TGTGCCAGCAGCTTAGGTCCAGGGCACTATGGCTACACCTTC. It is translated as CASSLGPGHYGYTF.